This T cell receptor beta chain derives from a study of identical twins. This clonotype occurred a few times. TCRdb redid the calling of the 5' RACE reads with MiXCR, one entry per CDR3 protein. The data hold 500,000 to 700,000 distinct CDR3 sequences, with under 8.5% observed a single time. The CDR3 sequence is 14 residues long. The V end was cut by 8 bases, the J end by 1 base, with 11 bases between. Per germline, CDR1 SNHLY and CDR2 FYNNEI. These same data were also listed under a study on yellow fever vaccine responses in identical twins.

The TCR comes from a woman aged 18-35 years in good health. J is TRBJ2-2 and V is TRBV2, with a possible D match to TRBD1 (5 bases). Material for sequencing was PBMCs. In DNA form, the CDR3 reads TGTGCCAGCCTGGACAATGAGAACACCGGGGAGCTGTTTTTT. Protein product: CASLDNENTGELFF. Drawing the rest from reference TRBV2 and TRBJ2-2, the complete variable domain is EPEVTQTPSHQVTQMGQEVILRCVPISNHLYFYWYRQILGQKVEFLVSFYNNEISEKSEIFDDQFSVERPDGSNFTLKIRSTKLEDSAMYFCASLDNENTGELFFGEGSRLTVL.